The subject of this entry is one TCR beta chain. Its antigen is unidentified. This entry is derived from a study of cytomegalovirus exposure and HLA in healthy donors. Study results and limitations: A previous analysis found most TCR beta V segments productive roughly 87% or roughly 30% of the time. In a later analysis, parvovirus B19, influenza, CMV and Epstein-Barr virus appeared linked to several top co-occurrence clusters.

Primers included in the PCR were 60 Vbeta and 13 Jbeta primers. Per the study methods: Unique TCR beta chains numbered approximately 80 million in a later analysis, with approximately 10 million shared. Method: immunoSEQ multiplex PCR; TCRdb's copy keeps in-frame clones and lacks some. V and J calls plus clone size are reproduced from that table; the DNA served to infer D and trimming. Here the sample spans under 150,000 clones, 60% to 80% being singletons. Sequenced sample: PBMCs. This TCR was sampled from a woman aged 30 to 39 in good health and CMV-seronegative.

CDR3 bases: TGTGCCAGCAGTGTGGACAGGGGTGGGCAGCCCCAGCATTTT. It specifies CASSVDRGGQPQHF. The chain uses TRBV2 and TRBJ1-5; TRBD1 agrees at 9 bases. V lost 4 bases to trimming and J lost 7 bases; unmatched junction nucleotides: 5. From germline, CDR1 is SNHLY and CDR2 FYNNEI. CDR3 length equals 14 residues.